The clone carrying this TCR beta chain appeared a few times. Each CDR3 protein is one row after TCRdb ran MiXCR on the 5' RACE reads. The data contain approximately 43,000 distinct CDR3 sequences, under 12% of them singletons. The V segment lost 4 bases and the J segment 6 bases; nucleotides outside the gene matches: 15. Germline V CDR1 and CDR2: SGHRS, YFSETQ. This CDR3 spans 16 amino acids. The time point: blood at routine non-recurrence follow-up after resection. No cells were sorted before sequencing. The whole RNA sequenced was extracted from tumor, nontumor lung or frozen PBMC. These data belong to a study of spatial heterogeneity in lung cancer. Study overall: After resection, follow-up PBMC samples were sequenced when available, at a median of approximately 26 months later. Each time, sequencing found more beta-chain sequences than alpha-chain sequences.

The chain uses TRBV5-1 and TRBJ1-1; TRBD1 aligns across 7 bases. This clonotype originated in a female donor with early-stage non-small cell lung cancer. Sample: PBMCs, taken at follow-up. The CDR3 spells CASSEGTAFGGSEAFF. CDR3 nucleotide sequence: TGCGCCAGCAGCGAAGGGACAGCCTTCGGAGGGTCTGAAGCTTTCTTT.